The clone carrying this T cell receptor beta chain was observed many times. The data originate from a study of T-cell memory formation after mild COVID-19. As for the study in general: Clusters were largely donor specific.

Trimming took off 4 bases at V and 6 bases at J, with 23 bases between the two ends. The V gene's germline CDR1 is MGHDK and CDR2 SYGVNS. This CDR3 region has 17 residues. TCRdb re-called the 5' RACE reads through MiXCR, storing one row per CDR3 protein. This table has approximately 260,000 distinct CDR3 sequences, around 15% appearing once. This rearrangement joins TRBV25-1 to TRBJ2-3; weak D call: TRBD2 (6 bases). Sequencing was done on a sample of PBMCs or a T cell subset sorted from them (not recorded which). This clonotype was obtained from a man aged 18-30 years who had mild COVID-19 (a few samples of this study predate the infection). Cell type and time point are not known. CDR3 residues: CASSALAGRYVLDTQYF. The CDR3 region has the DNA TGTGCCAGCAGTGCTTTGGCAGGGAGGTATGTTTTGGATACGCAGTATTTT.